Following are 13 T cell receptor beta chains from one sample sequenced in a study of shared T cell receptors in the human thymus. The data were produced by immunoSEQ multiplex PCR, yet TCRdb's version contains in-frame clones alone and is incomplete. The sample holds 640,000 or so clones, around 87% seen once. These data were also filed under a second study, of human thymus T cells.

Input material: thymocytes. These receptor sequences come from a boy less than two years old with a congenital heart defect.

The rearrangement joins TRBV9 to TRBJ2-7; the match to TRBD2 covers 9 bases. The CDR3 length is 16 residues. J lost 3 bases, V lost 0 bases, and 7 bases had no gene match. Germline V lookup: CDR1 SGDLS, CDR2 YYNGEE. The CDR3 reads CASSVGRGLARYEQYF. The CDR3 nucleotides are TGTGCCAGCAGCGTAGGTCGGGGACTAGCCCGCTACGAGCAGTACTTC.

DNA of the CDR3: TGCGCCAGCAGCCCGACTAGCGGGAAAGGTAAAGAAGAGACCCAGTACTTC. Residues: CASSPTSGKGKEETQYF. This chain connects TRBV5-1 to TRBJ2-5, with 11 bases fitting TRBD2. The CDR3 consists of 17 residues. Germline CDR1 reads SGHRS; CDR2 reads YFSETQ. The V gene end was trimmed by 4 bases and the J gene end by 3 bases; junction bases not matched to a gene: 11.

The chain is built from TRBV9 and TRBJ1-3, with 7 bases that match TRBD1. The CDR3 extends over 15 amino acids. V lost 2 bases, J lost 4 bases, and 6 bases stayed unmatched. Germline V gene sequence: CDR1 SGDLS, CDR2 YYNGEE. Written as DNA, the CDR3 is TGTGCCAGCAGCGTTACTCGGGACAGCGGAAACACCATATATTTT. Translated: CASSVTRDSGNTIYF.

As to this clone: Other nucleotide sequences in the sample specify the same CDR3. CDR3 loop: CASGYSSYEQYF. CDR3 nucleotide sequence: TGTGCTAGTGGGTATAGCTCCTACGAGCAGTACTTC. The rearrangement joins TRBV12-5 to TRBJ2-7; D is unresolved. Between the trimmed V and J ends, which lost 6 bases and 0 bases, there was a span of 6 bases. This CDR3 is 12 amino acids long. CDR1 and CDR2 from the germline V gene are LGHNT and FRNRAP.

The chain has TRBV5-4 and TRBJ2-5; D might be TRBD1 (7 bases). Germline CDR1 SGHNT, CDR2 YYREEE (reference sequence). This CDR3 region has 14 residues. Trimming removed 4 bases from V and 5 bases from J, with 15 bases in between. The CDR3 loop is CASSDGDSGETQYF. In nucleotides, the CDR3 is TGTGCCAGCAGCGATGGGGACAGCGGGGAGACCCAGTACTTC. The entire variable domain, with the rest obtained from reference TRBV5-4 and TRBJ2-5, is as follows: ETGVTQSPTHLIKTRGQQVTLRCSSQSGHNTVSWYQQALGQGPQFIFQYYREEENGRGNFPPRFSGLQFPNYSSELNVNALELDDSALYLCASSDGDSGETQYFGPGTRLLVL.

The rearrangement joins TRBV5-1 to TRBJ1-1; D not resolved. The germline gives CDR1 SGHRS, CDR2 YFSETQ. The CDR3 length is 14 residues. The germline V and J ends were trimmed by 5 bases and 2 bases, with 13 bases remaining between them. The CDR3 DNA reads TGCGCCAGCAGTCAGAACAGCTTAAACACTGAAGCTTTCTTT. Translated, it gives CASSQNSLNTEAFF.

This clone was detected only once. The chain combines TRBV6-5 with TRBJ1-4; possibly TRBD1 for D (5 bases). The germline CDR1 and CDR2 sequences are MNHEY and SVGAGI. With 6 bases removed from V and 0 bases from J, the gap between germline ends came to 11 bases. This CDR3 is 15 amino acids long. DNA for the CDR3: TGTGCCAGCAGCCCCCAGGGCGCAACTAATGAAAAACTGTTTTTT. Its protein is CASSPQGATNEKLFF.

The sample holds a few counts of this clone. The V gene is TRBV28, the J gene TRBJ1-6, with D maybe TRBD1 (6 bases). Germline CDR1 reads MDHEN; CDR2 reads SYDVKM. The CDR3 consists of 17 residues. Deletions cut 3 bases from V and 5 bases from J, with 17 bases between. The CDR3, as DNA: TGTGCCAGCAGTTTGCACTCAGGGGACGGTAATAATTCACCCCTCCACTTT. Translating it yields CASSLHSGDGNNSPLHF.

CDR3 sequence (DNA): TGCAGTCTCAGTCCCTACGAGCAGTACTTC. Amino acids: CSLSPYEQYF. V gene TRBV20-1 combines with J gene TRBJ2-7; D unclear. The CDR3 totals 10 residues. Germline CDR1 is DFQATT and CDR2 is SNEGSKA (reference sequence). V was pared by 8 bases and J by 2 bases, with 7 bases between.

This rearrangement joins TRBV27 to TRBJ2-5, with D possibly TRBD2 on 7 matching bases. CDR1 MNHEY and CDR2 SMNVEV come from the germline V gene (reference sequence). Trimming took off 7 bases at V and 5 bases at J, with 14 bases between the two ends. The CDR3 runs to 13 residues. The CDR3 DNA reads TGTGCCAGCACCCAACAGGGAGGGGAGACCCAGTACTTC. Its protein is CASTQQGGETQYF.

The J gene is TRBJ2-2, the V gene TRBV11-3; 8 nucleotides line up with TRBD2. CDR1 SGHNT and CDR2 YENEEA come from the germline V gene. CDR3 size: 19 residues. The V and J ends lost 4 bases and 4 bases, in that order; junction bases with no gene match: 17. Here the CDR3 DNA reads TGTGCCAGCAGCTCCTCGGGCGAGCGGGGGCAACCGGGCACCGGGGAGCTGTTTTTT. Its protein is CASSSSGERGQPGTGELFF.

The chain has TRBV6-5 and TRBJ1-2; 12 positions agree with TRBD1. The CDR3 is made up of 14 amino acids. The germline gives CDR1 MNHEY, CDR2 SVGAGI. The V segment lost 5 bases and the J segment 10 bases; nucleotides outside the gene matches: 8. The chain's CDR3 is CASSIRGTGGPYTF. As DNA, the CDR3 is TGTGCCAGCAGTATCAGAGGGACAGGGGGCCCCTACACCTTC.

This clone was recorded once. This chain connects TRBV28 to TRBJ1-4; D might be TRBD1 (5 bases). This CDR3 spans 14 amino acids. V lost 7 bases to trimming and J lost 5 bases, with 14 bases between them. Germline V gene sequence: CDR1 MDHEN, CDR2 SYDVKM. The CDR3 DNA is TGTGCCAGCAATTCGCGACAGAACAATGAAAAACTGTTTTTT. Translated, it gives CASNSRQNNEKLFF.